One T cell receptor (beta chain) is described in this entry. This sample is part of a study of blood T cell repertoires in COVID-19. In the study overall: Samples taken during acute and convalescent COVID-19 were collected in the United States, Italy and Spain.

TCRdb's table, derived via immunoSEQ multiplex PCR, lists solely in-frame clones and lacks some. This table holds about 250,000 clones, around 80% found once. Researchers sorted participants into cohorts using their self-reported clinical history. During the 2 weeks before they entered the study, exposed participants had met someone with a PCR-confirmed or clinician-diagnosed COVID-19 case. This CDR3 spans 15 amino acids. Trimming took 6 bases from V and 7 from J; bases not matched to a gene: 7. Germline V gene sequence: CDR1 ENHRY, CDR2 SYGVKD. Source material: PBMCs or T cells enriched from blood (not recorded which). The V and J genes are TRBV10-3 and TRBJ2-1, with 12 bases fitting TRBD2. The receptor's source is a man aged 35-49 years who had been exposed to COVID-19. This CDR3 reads CAIRRLAGAENEQFF. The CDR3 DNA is TGTGCCATCAGGCGACTAGCGGGAGCAGAAAATGAGCAGTTCTTC.